Following are 8 T cell receptor beta chains from one sample sequenced in a study of cytomegalovirus exposure and HLA in healthy donors. The PCR had 60 Vbeta and 13 Jbeta primers. Libraries were prepared by immunoSEQ multiplex PCR; TCRdb keeps only in-frame clonotypes and omits some of them. The table has some 100,000 clones, roughly three quarters seen once; the top ten hold around 4%. The specimen was PBMCs. The source is a female donor in good health and CMV-seropositive.

This clone was picked up a small number of times. The CDR3 loop reads CASSFQNTEAFF. The CDR3 DNA is TGTGCCAGCAGCTTCCAGAACACTGAAGCTTTCTTT. The rearrangement uses TRBV5-6 and TRBJ1-1; D ambiguous. The CDR3 extends over 12 amino acids. V was trimmed by 2 bases and J by 1 base, leaving 3 bases between them. Per the germline V gene, CDR1 is SGHDT and CDR2 is YYEEEE.

This clone was counted a few times. V and J are TRBV19 and TRBJ1-1, with a weak D call TRBD1 (6 bases). Germline CDR1 is LNHDA and CDR2 is SQIVND (reference sequence). V lost 5 bases and J lost 4, with 17 bases in between. The CDR3 length is 15 residues. CDR3 loop: CASSLHAGTTTEAFF. The CDR3 DNA reads as TGTGCCAGTAGTCTCCATGCCGGGACAACCACTGAAGCTTTCTTT.

This clone has a handful of counts. The chain has TRBV11-2 and TRBJ2-7; 8 nucleotides agree with TRBD1. Germline CDR1 SGHAT, CDR2 FQNNGV. V was clipped by 5 bases and J by 2 bases; unmatched bases: 5. CDR3 length: 14 amino acids. CDR3 in amino acids: CASSPGGRTYEQYF. The CDR3 region has the DNA TGTGCCAGCAGCCCAGGGGGCCGAACCTACGAGCAGTACTTC.

This chain uses TRBV5-1 with TRBJ2-7, with TRBD2 identical over 7 bases. CDR3 length equals 15 residues. J lost 6 bases, V lost 0 bases, and 9 bases had no gene match. Germline V CDR1 and CDR2: SGHRS, YFSETQ. The CDR3 sequence is CASSLGAGAAGEQYF. The DNA for the CDR3 is TGCGCCAGCAGCTTGGGTGCGGGAGCGGCGGGCGAGCAGTACTTC.

The chain uses TRBV2 and TRBJ1-1; D is undetermined. The CDR3 loop spans 13 amino acids. Germline V gene data show CDR1 as SNHLY and CDR2 as FYNNEI. V was clipped by 3 bases and J by 0 bases, with 5 bases between them. CDR3 nucleotides: TGTGCCAGCAGTGATCGCGTGAACACTGAAGCTTTCTTT. Its translation is CASSDRVNTEAFF.

This rearrangement joins TRBV11-2 to TRBJ2-3, with D possibly matching TRBD2 (6 bases). The CDR3 consists of 14 residues. V lost 4 bases and J 6 bases, leaving 14 bases between the germline ends. Germline V gives CDR1 SGHAT, CDR2 FQNNGV. In DNA, the CDR3 is TGTGCCAGCAGCTCTGGAGGGCCGGGGGATACGCAGTATTTT. Translated, it gives CASSSGGPGDTQYF. The variable domain in full, with the rest retrieved from reference TRBV11-2 and TRBJ2-3, is EAGVAQSPRYKIIEKRQSVAFWCNPISGHATLYWYQQILGQGPKLLIQFQNNGVVDDSQLPKDRFSAERLKGVDSTLKIQPAKLEDSAVYLCASSSGGPGDTQYFGPGTRLTVL.

The chain has TRBV9 and TRBJ2-5; 11 bases align to TRBD2. The V gene's germline CDR1 is SGDLS and CDR2 YYNGEE. This CDR3 has 15 residues. V lost 4 bases, J lost 2 bases, and 4 bases stayed unmatched. As DNA, the CDR3 is TGTGCCAGCAGCCCAGGGACTAGCGGACAAGAGACCCAGTACTTC. Translation: CASSPGTSGQETQYF.

This clone was observed a handful of times. The V gene is TRBV18, the J gene TRBJ1-6; no definite D call. The CDR3 contains 15 residues. Trimming shortened V by 3 bases and J by 6 bases, and 12 bases separated the two germline ends. Germline V lookup: CDR1 KGHSH, CDR2 LQKENI. CDR3 coding DNA: TGTGCCAGCTCACCTGGGGAGGGTGGTAATTCACCCCTCCACTTT. As protein: CASSPGEGGNSPLHF.